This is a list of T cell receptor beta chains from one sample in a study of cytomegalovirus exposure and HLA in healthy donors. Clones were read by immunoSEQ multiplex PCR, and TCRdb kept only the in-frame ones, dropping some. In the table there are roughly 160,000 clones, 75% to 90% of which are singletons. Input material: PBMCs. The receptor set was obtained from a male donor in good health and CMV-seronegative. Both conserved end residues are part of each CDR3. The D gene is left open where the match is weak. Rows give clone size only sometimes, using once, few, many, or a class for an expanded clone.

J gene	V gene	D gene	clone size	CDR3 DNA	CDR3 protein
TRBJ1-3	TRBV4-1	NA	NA	TGCGCCAGCAGCCAGCTTCCGAGGAGGTCTGGAAACACCATATATTTT	CASSQLPRRSGNTIYF
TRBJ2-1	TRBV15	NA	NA	TGTGCCACCAGCAGAGGGGACACCCGGGGGGATGAGCAGTTCTTC	CATSRGDTRGDEQFF
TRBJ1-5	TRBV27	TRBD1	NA	TGTGCCAGCAGTTTAGGACAGGTCAATCAGCCCCAGCATTTT	CASSLGQVNQPQHF
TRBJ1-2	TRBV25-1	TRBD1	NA	TGTGCCAGCAGAGGATCAGGGGGCGGCTACACCTTC	CASRGSGGGYTF
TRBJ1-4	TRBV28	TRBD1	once	TGTGCCAGCAGAACCGGGACAGCCATAAATGAAAAACTGTTTTTT	CASRTGTAINEKLFF
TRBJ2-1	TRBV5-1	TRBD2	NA	TGCGCCAGCAGCCCTTTGACTAGCCTCGCTGAGCAGTTCTTC	CASSPLTSLAEQFF
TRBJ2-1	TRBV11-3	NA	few	TGTGCCAGCAGCGTAGGGGCGGGGAATGAGCAGTTCTTC	CASSVGAGNEQFF
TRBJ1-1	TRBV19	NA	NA	TGTGCCAGTAGTATTCTGGGCGGGTCAGGAGGAAACACTGAAGCTTTCTTT	CASSILGGSGGNTEAFF
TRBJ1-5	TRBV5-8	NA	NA	TGTGCCAGCACCAACAATCAGCCCCAGCATTTT	CASTNNQPQHF
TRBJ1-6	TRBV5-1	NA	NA	TGCGCCAGCAGCTTGGCCGGTCTGTCATCCCTTTCACCCCTCCACTTT	CASSLAGLSSLSPLHF
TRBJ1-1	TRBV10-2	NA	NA	TGCGCCAGCAGGAGGGAGGGAAGGAACACTGAAGCTTTCTTT	CASRREGRNTEAFF
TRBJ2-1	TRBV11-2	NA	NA	TGTGCCAGCAGCTGGCCCAACCCCGAGGGTGCGTCCTACAATGAGCAGTTCTTC	CASSWPNPEGASYNEQFF
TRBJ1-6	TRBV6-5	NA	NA	TGTGCCAGCAGTTACTCCCTCAGGGAACCCCTCCACTTT	CASSYSLREPLHF
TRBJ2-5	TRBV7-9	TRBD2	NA	TGTGCCAGCAGCTTCCGGGGGGGACAAGAGACCCAGTACTTC	CASSFRGGQETQYF
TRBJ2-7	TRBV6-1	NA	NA	TGTGCCAGCAGTGAAGTGAGGAATGAGCAGTACTTC	CASSEVRNEQYF
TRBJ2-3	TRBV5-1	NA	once	TGCGCCAGCAGCTTGGCAGCTACAGGGTCGGGCACAGATACGCAGTATTTT	CASSLAATGSGTDTQYF
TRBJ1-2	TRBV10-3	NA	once	TGTGCCATCAGTGAGCCACTACTGGCGGGCTACACCTTC	CAISEPLLAGYTF
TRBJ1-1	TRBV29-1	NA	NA	TGCAGCGTGGCAGGGGTCATGAACACTGAAGCTTTCTTT	CSVAGVMNTEAFF
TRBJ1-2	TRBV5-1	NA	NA	TGCGCCAGCAGCTTGGCAGGGGAGGGCTACACCTTC	CASSLAGEGYTF
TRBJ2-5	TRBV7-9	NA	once	TGTGCCAGCAGCTTCTCCCAAGAGACCCAGTACTTC	CASSFSQETQYF
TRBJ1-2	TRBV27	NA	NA	TGTGCCAGCAGTTACTCACAGGGTTTTGGCTACACCTTC	CASSYSQGFGYTF
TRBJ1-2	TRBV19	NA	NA	TGTGCCAGTACAAAAGCCGGGGGGCGCAACTATGGCTACACCTTC	CASTKAGGRNYGYTF
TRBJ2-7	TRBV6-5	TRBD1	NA	TGTGCCAGCAGCCAGGGACAGTTGGCCTACGAGCAGTACTTC	CASSQGQLAYEQYF
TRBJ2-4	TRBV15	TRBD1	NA	TGTGCCACCAGCAGAGACCCACAGGGGGCGGTCAACATTCAGTACTTC	CATSRDPQGAVNIQYF
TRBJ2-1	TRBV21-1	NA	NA	TGTGCCAGCAGCAGCGTTACCCTTCGACAGGGGCGCAATGAGCAGTTCTTC	CASSSVTLRQGRNEQFF
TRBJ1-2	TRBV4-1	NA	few	TGCGCCAGCAGCCCCGGGACTTCTAACTATGGCTACACCTTC	CASSPGTSNYGYTF
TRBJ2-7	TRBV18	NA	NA	TGTGCCAGCTCACCACCGGTGGTAGGGAGGGAGCAGTACTTC	CASSPPVVGREQYF
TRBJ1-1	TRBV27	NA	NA	TGTGCCAGCAGTTATCCCGGGAACACTGAAGCTTTCTTT	CASSYPGNTEAFF
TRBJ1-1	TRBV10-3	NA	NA	TGTGCCATCAGTGTTACAATGAACACTGAAGCTTTCTTT	CAISVTMNTEAFF
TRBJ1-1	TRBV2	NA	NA	TGTGCCAGCAGTGCCGCGGGGGAGAACACTGAAGCTTTCTTT	CASSAAGENTEAFF
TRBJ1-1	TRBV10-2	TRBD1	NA	TGCGCCAGCAGGCAGGGGGCCTACACTGAAGCTTTCTTT	CASRQGAYTEAFF
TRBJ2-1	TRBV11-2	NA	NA	TGTGCCAGCAGCTTAGGGACCTACAGGTACTACAATGAGCAGTTCTTC	CASSLGTYRYYNEQFF
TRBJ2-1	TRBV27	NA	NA	TGTGCCAGCAGTTTGATACAGGGATACAATGAGCAGTTCTTC	CASSLIQGYNEQFF
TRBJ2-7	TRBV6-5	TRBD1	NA	TGTGCCAGCAGTCGCGGACAGGGAACCAAGCAGTACTTC	CASSRGQGTKQYF
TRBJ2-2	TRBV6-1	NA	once	TGTGCCAGCACCAGACAGGAGGTGACCGGGGAGCTGTTTTTT	CASTRQEVTGELFF
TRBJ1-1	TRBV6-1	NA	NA	TGTGCCAGCAGTGGGGTTCTGGTTGGCGGCACTGAAGCTTTCTTT	CASSGVLVGGTEAFF
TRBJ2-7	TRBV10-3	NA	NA	TGTGCCATGACGGACAGACAAGATTCCTACGAGCAGTACTTC	CAMTDRQDSYEQYF
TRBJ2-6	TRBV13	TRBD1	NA	TGTGCCAGCAGCATGGCTGGGACAGGGGGGAGCTCTGGGGCCAACGTCCTGACTTTC	CASSMAGTGGSSGANVLTF
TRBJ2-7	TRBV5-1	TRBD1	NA	TGCGCCAGCAGCTCAGGACAGGGGATACAATCCTACGAGCAGTACTTC	CASSSGQGIQSYEQYF
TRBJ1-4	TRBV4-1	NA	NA	TGCGCCAGCAGCCAAGGATCGGGGGGGAGGTCTGAAAAACTGTTTTTT	CASSQGSGGRSEKLFF
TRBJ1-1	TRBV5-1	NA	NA	TGCGCCAGCAGCTTAACAGGGTCATGGGACACTGAAGCTTTCTTT	CASSLTGSWDTEAFF
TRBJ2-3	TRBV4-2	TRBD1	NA	TGTGCCAGCAGCCAAGAACAGGGGATGAGAGCAGATACGCAGTATTTT	CASSQEQGMRADTQYF
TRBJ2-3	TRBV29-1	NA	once	TGCAGCGTTGGACTGTTGGGTACAGATACGCAGTATTTT	CSVGLLGTDTQYF
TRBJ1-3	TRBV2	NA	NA	TGTGCCAGCAGTTACGGGGTCGCCTCTGGAAACACCATATATTTT	CASSYGVASGNTIYF
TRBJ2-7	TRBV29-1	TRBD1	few	TGCAGCGTTGAAAGGGGACAGGGGAGGGACGAGCAGTACTTC	CSVERGQGRDEQYF
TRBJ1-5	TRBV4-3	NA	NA	TGCGCCAGCAGCCAAGACAGGGCGTACCAGCCCCAGCATTTT	CASSQDRAYQPQHF
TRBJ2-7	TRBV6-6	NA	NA	TGTGCCAGCAGTTCGGCGGGCGCCCACGAGCAGTACTTC	CASSSAGAHEQYF
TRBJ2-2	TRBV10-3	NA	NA	TGTGCCATTGCCCGCCGGACCGGGGAGCTGTTTTTT	CAIARRTGELFF
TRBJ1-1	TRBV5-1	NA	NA	TGCGCCAGCAGCCATTCACTGGGGGGGGGAAACACTGAAGCTTTCTTT	CASSHSLGGGNTEAFF
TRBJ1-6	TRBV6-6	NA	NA	TGTGCCAGCAGACACGCTAGAAATTCACCCCTCCACTTT	CASRHARNSPLHF
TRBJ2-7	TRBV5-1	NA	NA	TGCGCCAGCAGCTTACAGGCCTCCTACGAGCAGTACTTC	CASSLQASYEQYF
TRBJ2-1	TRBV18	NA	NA	TGTGCCAGCTCACCAAACCGGGGAGGTGAGCAGTTCTTC	CASSPNRGGEQFF
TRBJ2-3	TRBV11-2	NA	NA	TGTGCCAGCAGCTTGAGCCTAGTTTCGGATACGCAGTATTTT	CASSLSLVSDTQYF
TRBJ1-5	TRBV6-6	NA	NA	TGTGCCAGCAGTGGCCGGGACAATCAATATCAGCCCCAGCATTTT	CASSGRDNQYQPQHF
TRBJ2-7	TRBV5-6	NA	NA	TGTGCCAGCAGCTTCGGGACCTACGAGCAGTACTTC	CASSFGTYEQYF
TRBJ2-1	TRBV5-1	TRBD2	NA	TGCGCCAGCAGCTCGGGGACTAGCGCTCTCAATGAGCAGTTCTTC	CASSSGTSALNEQFF
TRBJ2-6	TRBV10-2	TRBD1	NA	TGCGCCACCACACTGACAGGGACCTCTGGGGCCAACGTCCTGACTTTC	CATTLTGTSGANVLTF
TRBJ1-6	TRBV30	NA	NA	TGTGCCTGGAGTATGGTGGCTAATTCACCCCTCCACTTT	CAWSMVANSPLHF
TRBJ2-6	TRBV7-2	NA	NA	TGTGCCAGCAGCGCGCGGCGGGGTCTGGCTGGGGCCAACGTCCTGACTTTC	CASSARRGLAGANVLTF
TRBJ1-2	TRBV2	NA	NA	TGTGCCAGCAGGTCTACCCCAGGGGTTATAGGGTATGGCTACACCTTC	CASRSTPGVIGYGYTF